Sequencing of this T cell receptor beta chain was carried out in a study of shared clonotypes between healthy human individuals. The investigators split CD4+ cells into a CD45RA+ naive subset and a CD45RA-negative memory subset. Authors' methods: Filtering differed since immunoSEQ provided only junctions, with no quality scores. Only in-frame clones appear in the TCRdb table, and some are missing; sequencing was by immunoSEQ multiplex PCR. V and J calls and clone size are those listed in that table; D and trimming were worked out from the DNA. Of 2 million to 2.5 million clones in the sample, 92% were seen once. Trimming removed 0 bases from V and 4 bases from J; junction bases left unmatched: 5. Germline-derived CDR1 and CDR2 are SGHRS and YFSETQ. The CDR3 extends over 15 amino acids.

This clonotype was sampled from a man aged 18 to 30 in good health. Some clones in this sample may be carry-over from other donors' samples. The chain uses TRBV5-1 and TRBJ2-7, with 9 positions matching TRBD2. The specimen was naive CD4+ T cells from PBMCs. Subset of the sample: CD45RA+ positively selected. CDR3 DNA: TGCGCCAGCAGCTTGGTGATAGCGGGAGTTTACGAGCAGTACTTC. It yields the protein CASSLVIAGVYEQYF.